Given below is one T cell receptor (beta chain) in context. Antigen unknown. It was RNA transcripts that yielded the amplified TCR beta CDR3 regions. A set of HTBI primers served as the primers for a first-round RT-PCR of the TCR CDR3. TCRdb re-analysed the multiplex PCR reads in MiXCR, keeping a single row per CDR3 protein. The data contain 200,000 to 250,000 distinct CDR3 sequences, about 17% of them singletons. The J segment lost 5 bases and the V segment lost 4 bases, leaving 4 bases of the junction unmatched. Germline lookup yields CDR1 SGHAT and CDR2 FQNNGV. The CDR3 totals 16 residues. This entry belongs to a study of T cells in Graves' hyperthyroidism and ophthalmopathy. Notes on the study in general: Most thyroid clonotypes that were expanded above 0.001 also turned up in blood. A model of 13 V-J pairs discriminated ophthalmopathy from stable hyperthyroidism.

This receptor was identified in a woman younger than 35 with Graves' ophthalmopathy. The sample taken for sequencing was blood. The gene calls are TRBV11-2 and TRBJ2-5; 16 bases are shared with TRBD2. This CDR3 is CASSSGLAGGPETQYF. CDR3 bases: TGTGCCAGCAGCTCGGGACTAGCGGGAGGGCCGGAGACCCAGTACTTC. The full variable domain, in which reference TRBV11-2 and TRBJ2-5 provide the parts outside the CDR3, is EAGVAQSPRYKIIEKRQSVAFWCNPISGHATLYWYQQILGQGPKLLIQFQNNGVVDDSQLPKDRFSAERLKGVDSTLKIQPAKLEDSAVYLCASSSGLAGGPETQYFGPGTRLLVL.